These 22 T cell receptor beta chains were sequenced from one sample in a study of blood T cell repertoires in COVID-19. Libraries were prepared by immunoSEQ multiplex PCR; TCRdb keeps only in-frame clonotypes and omits some of them. The repertoire includes about 86,000 clones, 82% of them detected once, and approximately 1.3% sits in the top ten. The sequencing input was peripheral blood. The receptors derive from an elderly woman with acute or convalescent COVID-19.

The gene calls are TRBV6-5 and TRBJ1-2, with a weak D call TRBD1 (6 bases). Trimming took 8 bases from V and 8 from J, leaving 9 bases between them. The germline CDR1 and CDR2 sequences are MNHEY and SVGAGI. The CDR3 totals 10 residues. The CDR3 reads CASGDRGYTF. In nucleotides, the CDR3 is TGTGCCAGCGGAGACAGGGGCTACACCTTC.

V and J are TRBV2 and TRBJ1-5; the match to TRBD1 covers 8 bases. V lost 6 bases, J lost 2 bases, and 6 bases stayed unmatched. Germline loops: CDR1 SNHLY, CDR2 FYNNEI. This CDR3 is 15 amino acids long. The CDR3 protein is CASRPDRGRNQPQHF. CDR3 in DNA: TGTGCCAGCAGGCCCGACAGGGGTCGCAATCAGCCCCAGCATTTT.

This clone is a singleton in its sample. V and J are TRBV2 and TRBJ2-7; perhaps TRBD2 as D (5 bases). The CDR3 runs 13 residues. CDR1 SNHLY and CDR2 FYNNEI come from the germline V gene. The germline V and J ends were trimmed by 7 bases and 2 bases, with 12 bases remaining between them. The CDR3 sequence: CASIQGRPYEQYF. In DNA, the CDR3 is TGTGCCAGCATCCAAGGGAGACCCTACGAGCAGTACTTC.

The chain combines TRBV2 with TRBJ2-7; 11 bases map to TRBD2. V was pared by 10 bases and J by 5 bases, with 10 bases of the junction left unmatched. The CDR3 extends over 14 amino acids. Germline lookup yields CDR1 SNHLY and CDR2 FYNNEI. This CDR3 reads CAIDSGRVGNEQYF. The CDR3 nucleotides read TGTGCCATTGATAGCGGGAGGGTGGGTAACGAGCAGTACTTC.

The count of this clone is one. The V call is TRBV6-5, the J call TRBJ1-3; no clear D. The V end was cut by 6 bases, the J end by 0 bases, with 12 bases between. This CDR3 is 15 amino acids long. The V gene's germline CDR1 is MNHEY and CDR2 SVGAGI. The CDR3 DNA is TGTGCCAGCAGCCCCATCGGTTTCTCTGGAAACACCATATATTTT. Its translation is CASSPIGFSGNTIYF.

This clone was seen only once. The rearrangement links TRBV7-8 to TRBJ1-2; maybe TRBD1 (6 bases). This CDR3 region has 15 residues. Trimming removed 5 bases from V and 0 bases from J, with 13 bases in between. Germline CDR1 and CDR2: SGHVS and FQNEAQ. The CDR3 DNA follows: TGTGCCAGCAGCCCTCTTTGGACAGCTAACTATGGCTACACCTTC. Translated: CASSPLWTANYGYTF.

The V and J genes are TRBV9 and TRBJ2-7, with TRBD2 as a possible D gene (6 bases). The CDR3 is made up of 14 amino acids. With 5 bases removed from V and 0 bases from J, the gap between germline ends came to 12 bases. The germline CDR1 and CDR2 sequences are SGDLS and YYNGEE. The CDR3 loop reads CASRRGLSSYEQYF. CDR3 in DNA: TGTGCCAGCAGGCGGGGACTGAGCTCCTACGAGCAGTACTTC.

This clone has a handful of counts. This sequence joins TRBV6-5 and TRBJ1-6; 9 bases align to TRBD1. The V gene end was trimmed by 5 bases and the J gene end by 7 bases; junction bases not matched to a gene: 6. From germline, CDR1 is MNHEY and CDR2 SVGAGI. CDR3 length equals 15 residues. The CDR3 region has the DNA TGTGCCAGCAGTAGGGGACAGGGACCCAATTCACCCCTCCACTTT. Translating gives CASSRGQGPNSPLHF.

This chain joins TRBV3-1 (or the pseudogene TRBV3-2) and TRBJ1-4; 7 bases match TRBD1. With V trimmed by 7 bases and J by 5 bases, 7 bases remained unmatched. CDR1 is LGHDT, CDR2 YNNKEL, per germline (reference sequence). The CDR3 length is 14 residues. The CDR3 sequence is CASTFSRGNEKLFF. DNA of the CDR3: TGTGCCAGCACGTTCTCCAGGGGGAATGAAAAACTGTTTTTT.

The chain couples TRBV5-6 to TRBJ2-3; 10 bases align to TRBD2. The germline CDR1 and CDR2 sequences are SGHDT and YYEEEE. This CDR3 has 16 amino acids. After removal of 4 bases from V and 8 bases from J, the junction contained 13 bases not matched to a gene. The CDR3 protein is CASSPAGVAGGGTQYF. CDR3 nucleotides: TGTGCCAGCAGCCCCGCGGGGGTAGCGGGGGGTGGTACGCAGTATTTT.

The rearrangement joins TRBV3-1 (or the pseudogene TRBV3-2) to TRBJ2-2, with D possibly being TRBD1 (6 bases). The CDR3 is 13 amino acids. Germline V gene data show CDR1 as LGHDT and CDR2 as YNNKEL (reference sequence). V was shortened by 2 bases and J by 8 bases, with 9 bases between the two germline ends. The CDR3 protein is CASSQRRGGELFF. The CDR3 DNA reads as TGTGCCAGCAGCCAAAGAAGGGGGGGGGAGCTGTTTTTT.

The genes are TRBV19 and TRBJ2-7, with 7 bases aligning to TRBD1. Unmatched junction bases numbered 7, after V lost 5 bases and J lost 3 bases. Germline values: CDR1 LNHDA, CDR2 SQIVND (reference sequence). The CDR3 totals 14 residues. CDR3 loop: CASSPGQSFYEQYF. Written as DNA, the CDR3 is TGTGCCAGTAGTCCGGGACAGTCCTTCTACGAGCAGTACTTC. Using reference TRBV19 and TRBJ2-7 for the parts outside the CDR3, the full variable domain is DGGITQSPKYLFRKEGQNVTLSCEQNLNHDAMYWYRQDPGQGLRLIYYSQIVNDFQKGDIAEGYSVSREKKESFPLTVTSAQKNPTAFYLCASSPGQSFYEQYFGPGTRLTVT.

This clone has a handful of counts. The chain combines TRBV2 with TRBJ1-5; D remains ambiguous. The V end lost 3 bases, the J end lost 7 bases, and 13 bases lay between the germline ends. This CDR3 has 14 residues. Per germline, CDR1 SNHLY and CDR2 FYNNEI. The CDR3 loop reads CASSDSWERQPQHF. The CDR3 nucleotides are TGTGCCAGCAGTGACAGTTGGGAGAGGCAGCCCCAGCATTTT. Full variable domain (rest looked up from reference TRBV2 and TRBJ1-5): EPEVTQTPSHQVTQMGQEVILRCVPISNHLYFYWYRQILGQKVEFLVSFYNNEISEKSEIFDDQFSVERPDGSNFTLKIRSTKLEDSAMYFCASSDSWERQPQHFGDGTRLSIL.

The chain employs TRBV7-2 and TRBJ1-3; 7 bases are shared with TRBD1. The V gene's germline CDR1 is SGHTA and CDR2 FQGNSA. Trimming cost V 3 bases and J 0 bases; bases outside gene matches: 8. The CDR3 extends over 17 amino acids. For the CDR3, the DNA is TGTGCCAGCAGCTTTCGACAGGGCGGATTCTCTGGAAACACCATATATTTT. Its translation: CASSFRQGGFSGNTIYF.

The chain joins TRBV11-2 to TRBJ2-1; D is unclear. The CDR3 extends over 13 amino acids. Germline CDR1 reads SGHAT; CDR2 reads FQNNGV. The V gene lost 3 bases and the J gene lost 5 bases, with 8 bases spanning the gap. CDR3 loop: CASSLGSNNEQFF. Written as DNA, the CDR3 is TGTGCCAGCAGCTTGGGCTCGAACAATGAGCAGTTCTTC.

This chain links TRBV6-5 with TRBJ2-3; the D gene is possibly TRBD1 (6 bases). The V end was cut by 0 bases, the J end by 5 bases, with 15 bases between. Germline V gene data show CDR1 as MNHEY and CDR2 as SVGAGI. CDR3 length equals 16 residues. The CDR3 nucleotides read TGTGCCAGCAGTTACTCGGGGACAAGCCTGGGAGATACGCAGTATTTT. Translating it yields CASSYSGTSLGDTQYF.

The gene calls are TRBV5-6 and TRBJ1-5; D is unresolved. Trimming removed 3 bases at V and 4 bases at J, with 11 bases between. This CDR3 is 14 amino acids long. In germline, CDR1 is SGHDT, CDR2 YYEEEE. Here the CDR3 reads CASSSGIGNQPQHF. The CDR3 DNA reads as TGTGCCAGCAGCTCGGGGATAGGAAATCAGCCCCAGCATTTT.

The chain has TRBV2 and TRBJ2-7; TRBD2 agrees at 14 bases. J lost 5 bases, V lost 4 bases, and 10 bases had no gene match. The CDR3 is 17 residues long. Germline values: CDR1 SNHLY, CDR2 FYNNEI. The CDR3 sequence is CASSGTSGRRPVNEQYF. Written as DNA, the CDR3 is TGTGCCAGCAGTGGGACTAGCGGGAGGCGGCCCGTAAACGAGCAGTACTTC.

This chain connects TRBV19 to TRBJ2-3; TRBD2 agrees at 8 bases. The trim removed 6 bases at V and 0 bases at J, leaving 2 bases unmatched. The CDR3 extends over 14 amino acids. Germline CDR1 and CDR2: LNHDA and SQIVND (reference sequence). The CDR3 sequence is CASRTSGSTDTQYF. DNA of the CDR3: TGTGCCAGTAGAACTAGCGGTAGCACAGATACGCAGTATTTT.

The chain uses TRBV6-5 and TRBJ2-3; D perhaps matches TRBD1 (6 bases). The germline gives CDR1 MNHEY, CDR2 SVGAGI. V lost 5 bases and J lost 5, with 17 bases in between. This CDR3 region has 15 residues. CDR3 bases: TGTGCCAGCAGTAAAACAGGGACCCTTGGAGATACGCAGTATTTT. The encoded protein is CASSKTGTLGDTQYF.

This clone has just one count. The rearrangement uses TRBV29-1 and TRBJ1-1, with D possibly being TRBD1 (5 bases). The germline gives CDR1 SQVTM, CDR2 ANQGSEA. The germline V and J ends were trimmed by 5 bases and 5 bases, with 15 bases remaining between them. The CDR3 is made up of 13 amino acids. The CDR3 sequence: CSVCRGEGTEAFF. The CDR3 bases are TGCAGCGTTTGTAGAGGGGAGGGGACTGAAGCTTTCTTT.

The chain couples TRBV10-3 to TRBJ2-5; 8 bases fit TRBD1. CDR3 size: 13 residues. The germline V gene encodes CDR1 ENHRY and CDR2 SYGVKD. Trimming took 5 bases from V and 5 from J; bases not matched to a gene: 4. The CDR3 bases are TGTGCCATCAGTCAGGGGGCGCGGGAGACCCAGTACTTC. It translates to CAISQGARETQYF.